This T cell receptor beta chain was documented in a study of T cell repertoires in cytomegalovirus infection. TCRdb re-analysed the reads in MiXCR, keeping a single row per CDR3 protein. The sample shows 180,000 or so distinct CDR3 sequences, about 15% of them seen only once. CDR3 size: 14 residues. V gave up 0 bases and J gave up 1 base, with 6 bases separating them. CDR1 is SGHDN, CDR2 FVKESK, per germline. This clonotype was counted only a few times. Its target is unknown. Study results and caveats: CMV-specific TCR beta clonotypes restricted by HLA-C were the ones dominating the ex vivo response.

Sequencing was performed on CD8+ T cells from PBMCs. The chain employs TRBV14 and TRBJ2-5; D uncertain. The receptor was derived from a human donor in good health (CMV status not recorded). Some clones in this sample may be carry-over from other donors' samples. The DNA for the CDR3 is TGTGCCAGCAGCCAAGAGTATAGCCAAGAGACCCAGTACTTC. As protein: CASSQEYSQETQYF.